These 26 T cell receptor beta chains came from one sample sequenced in a study of blood T cell repertoires in COVID-19. Assay: immunoSEQ multiplex PCR; the TCRdb copy retains only in-frame clones and omits some. The sample includes about 210,000 clones, over 75% seen only once; the top ten take about 13%. The source material was peripheral blood. The source of these receptors is a human donor in a cohort sampled during active COVID-19.

Concerning this clone itself: This CDR3 is also generated by other DNA sequences in the sample. The gene calls are TRBV4-1 and TRBJ2-7; a possible D gene is TRBD1 (5 bases). The ends were cut back, 0 bases at V and 4 bases at J, with 7 bases in the middle. From germline, CDR1 is MGHRA and CDR2 YSYEKL. The CDR3 is 13 amino acids. CDR3: CASSQDQGYEQYF. CDR3 sequence (DNA): TGCGCCAGCAGCCAAGATCAGGGATACGAGCAGTACTTC.

In DNA, the CDR3 is TGTGCCAGCTCACCTGGGACTAGCGGGACGTCCTACAATGAGCAGTTCTTC. Translating it yields CASSPGTSGTSYNEQFF. The rearrangement joins TRBV18 to TRBJ2-1, with 13 bases lining up with TRBD2. The V gene end was trimmed by 3 bases and the J gene end by 1 base; junction bases not matched to a gene: 3. CDR3 length: 17 amino acids. Germline CDR1 and CDR2: KGHSH and LQKENI.

The chain carries TRBV25-1 and TRBJ1-2; weak D call: TRBD1 (5 bases). CDR1 and CDR2 (germline): MGHDK, SYGVNS. Trimming removed 3 bases at V and 5 bases at J, with 13 bases between. The CDR3 is made up of 14 amino acids. The CDR3, as DNA: TGTGCCAGCAGTGAGGAGGGGAAATGGTATGGCTACACCTTC. Amino acid sequence: CASSEEGKWYGYTF.

The chain is built from TRBV7-9 and TRBJ2-3, with 9 bases aligning to TRBD2. With V trimmed by 0 bases and J by 3 bases, 7 bases remained unmatched. The CDR3 extends over 17 amino acids. Germline V gives CDR1 SEHNR, CDR2 FQNEAQ (reference sequence). CDR3 region: CASSLAPGGGATDTQYF. As DNA, the CDR3 is TGTGCCAGCAGCTTAGCCCCCGGCGGGGGGGCAACAGATACGCAGTATTTT.

This clone came up once. This chain uses TRBV7-2 with TRBJ2-2, with D maybe TRBD1 (6 bases). CDR3 length: 15 amino acids. The germline V and J ends were trimmed by 5 bases and 3 bases, with 13 bases remaining between them. Germline-derived CDR1 and CDR2 are SGHTA and FQGNSA. CDR3 region: CASSPRGLYTGELFF. The CDR3 nucleotides are TGTGCCAGCAGCCCCAGGGGCTTGTACACCGGGGAGCTGTTTTTT.

The V call is TRBV15, the J call TRBJ2-5; no clear D. Deletions cut 1 base from V and 5 bases from J, with 8 bases between. CDR1 and CDR2 (germline): LNHNV, YYDKDF (reference sequence). The CDR3 is 13 residues long. The CDR3 region is CATSRAPLETQYF. As DNA, the CDR3 is TGTGCCACCAGCAGAGCCCCATTGGAGACCCAGTACTTC.

The rearrangement uses TRBV6-5 and TRBJ1-1, with D possibly TRBD1 on 5 matching bases. Looked up from germline, CDR1 is MNHEY and CDR2 is SVGAGI. This CDR3 is built from 15 residues. V lost 9 bases and J 0 bases, leaving 17 bases between the germline ends. In DNA form, the CDR3 reads TGTGCCAGTACCGGGGGGTCGAACATGAACACTGAAGCTTTCTTT. Amino acid sequence: CASTGGSNMNTEAFF.

This clone has a single count. The V gene is TRBV23-1, the J gene TRBJ1-2; tentatively, D is TRBD1 (6 bases). TRBV23-1 is reported as an ORF; its role is uncertain. The CDR3 spans 15 residues. The V end lost 8 bases, the J end lost 5 bases, and 21 bases lay between the germline ends. This CDR3 reads CASLTVGGQRYGYTF. DNA for the CDR3: TGCGCCAGCCTTACAGTGGGGGGGCAGAGGTATGGCTACACCTTC.

This chain joins TRBV18 and TRBJ2-7; no clear D gene. Per the germline V gene, CDR1 is KGHSH and CDR2 is LQKENI. V was shortened by 3 bases and J by 3 bases, with 9 bases between the two germline ends. The CDR3 is 13 residues long. This CDR3 is CASSPNRNYEQYF. As DNA, the CDR3 is TGTGCCAGCTCACCGAACAGAAACTACGAGCAGTACTTC.

The CDR3 protein is CASTSGGSDTQYF. The CDR3 DNA reads as TGTGCCAGCACTAGCGGGGGCTCAGATACGCAGTATTTT. The genes are TRBV7-2 and TRBJ2-3, with 10 bases identical to TRBD2. Trimming cost V 7 bases and J 4 bases; bases outside gene matches: 2. This CDR3 has 13 amino acids. Germline V gives CDR1 SGHTA, CDR2 FQGNSA.

V usage is TRBV10-3 and J usage is TRBJ2-7, with 8 bases that match TRBD2. This CDR3 comprises 12 residues. V lost 5 bases to trimming and J lost 3 bases; unmatched junction nucleotides: 0. Per the germline V gene, CDR1 is ENHRY and CDR2 is SYGVKD. CDR3 amino acids: CAISSGSYEQYF. In DNA form, the CDR3 reads TGTGCCATCAGTAGCGGGAGCTACGAGCAGTACTTC.

This rearrangement joins TRBV5-6 to TRBJ2-5, with TRBD2 as a possible D gene (7 bases). CDR1 is SGHDT and CDR2 is YYEEEE in the germline V gene. V was shortened by 6 bases and J by 2 bases, with 23 bases between the two germline ends. CDR3 length: 17 amino acids. DNA for the CDR3: TGTGCCAGCAACTCGTGGTATCAGGGAGGGGGACAAGAGACCCAGTACTTC. Its translation: CASNSWYQGGGQETQYF.

V is TRBV7-9 and J is TRBJ2-7; the D gene is possibly TRBD2 (6 bases). This CDR3 comprises 16 residues. V was clipped by 5 bases and J by 5 bases, with 22 bases between them. Germline CDR1 SEHNR, CDR2 FQNEAQ (reference sequence). The CDR3 spells CASSPVRQGGFNEQYF. The CDR3 bases are TGTGCCAGCAGCCCCGTTAGGCAGGGAGGATTCAACGAGCAGTACTTC. Using reference TRBV7-9 and TRBJ2-7 for the parts outside the CDR3, the full variable domain is DTGVSQNPRHKITKRGQNVTFRCDPISEHNRLYWYRQTLGQGPEFLTYFQNEAQLEKSRLLSDRFSAERPKGSFSTLEIQRTEQGDSAMYLCASSPVRQGGFNEQYFGPGTRLTVT.

This chain joins TRBV29-1 and TRBJ2-3; D may be TRBD2 (6 bases). The CDR3 covers 13 residues. The V end was cut by 0 bases, the J end by 4 bases, with 8 bases between. CDR1 is SQVTM and CDR2 is ANQGSEA in the germline V gene. This CDR3 is CSVEDRLADTQYF. As DNA, the CDR3 is TGCAGCGTTGAAGATAGACTAGCAGATACGCAGTATTTT.

The chain links TRBV7-9 to TRBJ2-5; 12 nucleotides line up with TRBD2. The germline CDR1 and CDR2 sequences are SEHNR and FQNEAQ (reference sequence). The CDR3 totals 16 residues. The junction had 1 base not matched to a gene; V was cut back by 1 base and J by 1 base. DNA for the CDR3: TGTGCCAGCAGCTTAGAACTAGCGGGGGGCCAAGAGACCCAGTACTTC. Its protein is CASSLELAGGQETQYF.

V gene TRBV2 combines with J gene TRBJ2-5; 8 bases match TRBD1. The germline V gene has CDR1 SNHLY and CDR2 FYNNEI. This CDR3 spans 14 amino acids. With 2 bases clipped from V and 5 bases from J, the junction kept 4 bases outside the gene matches. CDR3 DNA sequence: TGTGCCAGCAGTGAAAGTACAGGGGGGGAGACCCAGTACTTC. Encoded protein: CASSESTGGETQYF.

V gene TRBV19 combines with J gene TRBJ1-1; D is unresolved. Germline V gene sequence: CDR1 LNHDA, CDR2 SQIVND (reference sequence). V was shortened by 7 bases and J by 10 bases, with 13 bases between the two germline ends. CDR3 length: 11 residues. The CDR3 bases are TGTGCCAGTATTGATGGTTTAGCAGCTTTCTTT. Its translation is CASIDGLAAFF.

The rearrangement links TRBV12-3 or TRBV12-4 to TRBJ1-5, with 8 bases matching TRBD1. This CDR3 comprises 13 residues. After removal of 6 bases from V and 7 bases from J, the junction contained 5 bases not matched to a gene. For the CDR3, the DNA is TGTGCCAGCAGGACAGGGGCCGGGCAGCCCCAGCATTTT. This codes for CASRTGAGQPQHF.

The V call is TRBV7-2, the J call TRBJ1-1; possible D gene TRBD1, 6 bases. The CDR3 runs 13 residues. CDR1 is SGHTA, CDR2 FQGNSA, per germline. V was cut by 4 bases and J by 5 bases, with 11 bases left in between. The CDR3 loop is CASSWGLETEAFF. CDR3 bases: TGTGCCAGCAGCTGGGGGCTGGAAACTGAAGCTTTCTTT.

The chain links TRBV19 to TRBJ2-3; 8 nucleotides match TRBD1. The CDR3 has 15 residues. Trimming cost V 7 bases and J 3 bases; bases outside gene matches: 9. Germline-derived CDR1 and CDR2 are LNHDA and SQIVND (reference sequence). The CDR3 coding sequence is TGTGCCAGTACCCGGACAGGGATAAGGACAGATACGCAGTATTTT. This encodes CASTRTGIRTDTQYF.

The chain's CDR3 is CASSSGHRRISQYF. The CDR3 DNA is TGTGCCAGCAGTTCGGGACATCGACGGATATCGCAGTATTTT. The chain uses TRBV6-5 and TRBJ2-3; maybe TRBD1 (6 bases). Germline V CDR1 and CDR2: MNHEY, SVGAGI. The V and J ends lost 4 bases and 10 bases respectively, with 18 bases between them. The CDR3 length is 14 residues.

The genes are TRBV18 and TRBJ2-6; 9 bases are a match to TRBD1. From germline, CDR1 is KGHSH and CDR2 LQKENI. J was trimmed by 0 bases and V by 2 bases; bases with no gene match: 8. This CDR3 region has 19 residues. The CDR3 nucleotides read TGTGCCAGCTCACCAAACGTGGGACAGGGCATCTCTGGGGCCAACGTCCTGACTTTC. It specifies CASSPNVGQGISGANVLTF.

V and J are TRBV5-1 and TRBJ2-5; D is perhaps TRBD2 (6 bases). Germline V lookup: CDR1 SGHRS, CDR2 YFSETQ. CDR3 length equals 18 residues. V lost 4 bases and J lost 4, with 26 bases in between. This CDR3 is CASSPNQSGGIVVETQYF. CDR3 coding DNA: TGCGCCAGCAGCCCTAACCAAAGCGGAGGGATAGTAGTAGAGACCCAGTACTTC.

This chain uses TRBV5-1 with TRBJ1-4; no clear D. Germline CDR1 is SGHRS and CDR2 is YFSETQ. Between the trimmed V and J ends, which lost 2 bases and 5 bases, there was a span of 10 bases. The CDR3 sequence is 14 residues long. The CDR3 reads CASSFGNGNEKLFF. As DNA, the CDR3 is TGCGCCAGCAGCTTCGGGAACGGCAATGAAAAACTGTTTTTT.

In its sample, this clone was seen many times. The chain recombines TRBV7-9 with TRBJ2-7; D perhaps matches TRBD2 (5 bases). The CDR3 is 12 residues long. CDR1 is SEHNR and CDR2 is FQNEAQ in the germline V gene (reference sequence). Trimming shortened V by 6 bases and J by 8 bases, and 14 bases separated the two germline ends. This CDR3 reads CASSSHGEKQYF. CDR3 DNA: TGTGCCAGCAGTTCTCACGGGGAGAAGCAGTACTTC.

A note on this clone: The sample carries other DNA sequences with the same CDR3. CDR3 DNA sequence: TGTGCCAGCAGTTTCGGGTCGAGTGGAAACACCATATATTTT. This translates into CASSFGSSGNTIYF. V is TRBV28 and J is TRBJ1-3; D unresolved. V dropped 3 bases and J dropped 3 bases, with 9 bases sitting between them. Germline-derived CDR1 and CDR2 are MDHEN and SYDVKM. The CDR3 consists of 14 residues. Combining the CDR3 with reference TRBV28 and TRBJ1-3 gives the whole variable domain DVKVTQSSRYLVKRTGEKVFLECVQDMDHENMFWYRQDPGLGLRLIYFSYDVKMKEKGDIPEGYSVSREKKERFSLILESASTNQTSMYLCASSFGSSGNTIYFGEGSWLTVV.